This T cell receptor beta chain is drawn from a study of beta chain features in type 1 diabetes. General study findings and limits: PCR may have favored shorter templates equally in patients and controls. Researchers could not determine here whether HLA type influences TCRB rearrangement.

This clone came up a few times. Its specificity is not known. Germline V lookup: CDR1 MDHEN, CDR2 SYDVKM. This CDR3 is built from 14 residues. The trim removed 6 bases at V and 4 bases at J, leaving 7 bases unmatched. All of the isolated RNA was reverse transcribed, so expressed TCRB transcripts were sequenced. Only in-frame clones appear in the TCRdb table, and some are missing; sequencing was by immunoSEQ multiplex PCR. The table includes 810,000 or so clones, roughly 15% detected once. This rearrangement joins TRBV28 to TRBJ1-2; 8 positions agree with TRBD1. This TCR was recovered from a woman younger than 35 in good health. The sequenced sample consisted of naive CD4+ T cells from blood. The CDR3 bases are TGTGCCAGCAGACGATTGGGACAGGCCTATGGCTACACCTTC. Protein: CASRRLGQAYGYTF.